This T cell receptor beta chain is from a study of response to subunit inactivated influenza vaccine. Study conclusions and caveats: With each seasonal influenza vaccination, the authors suggested, few new T cells are recruited.

This clonotype appeared a few times. Its specificity is unknown. TCRdb re-analysed the RT-PCR reads in MiXCR, keeping a single row per CDR3 protein. The data show 450,000 to 600,000 distinct CDR3 sequences, under 9% seen once. The CDR3 consists of 16 residues. CDR1 is MDHEN and CDR2 is SYDVKM in the germline V gene. V gave up 2 bases and J gave up 2 bases; unmatched junction bases: 4. This receptor was taken from a man aged 50 to 69 who received an inactivated influenza vaccine. The chain recombines TRBV28 with TRBJ2-5, with TRBD2 identical over 11 bases. The sequencing here drew on PBMCs from blood, taken around 25 months after vaccination. The CDR3, as DNA: TGTGCCAGCAGTTTAGGTTCTAGCGGGGGGCAAGAGACCCAGTACTTC. Translating it yields CASSLGSSGGQETQYF.